Shown below are 11 T cell receptor beta chains from a single sample sequenced in a study of cytomegalovirus exposure and HLA in healthy donors. In the PCR, 60 Vbeta and 13 Jbeta primers were used. Here immunoSEQ multiplex PCR was the method, and the copy in TCRdb shows in-frame clones only, minus some. The specimen's table records about 140,000 clones. Sequencing was done on a sample of PBMCs. The receptors stem from a woman between 18 and 29 years old in good health and CMV-seronegative.

V usage is TRBV10-2 and J usage is TRBJ1-1, with D tentatively TRBD1 (5 bases). The CDR3 length is 11 residues. Germline V gene data show CDR1 as WSHSY and CDR2 as SAAADI. The germline V and J ends were trimmed by 8 bases and 1 base, with 5 bases remaining between them. CDR3 amino acids: CASQGNTEAFF. The CDR3 DNA sequence: TGCGCCAGCCAGGGGAACACTGAAGCTTTCTTT.

The CDR3 spells CASSVTGAVGQPQHF. CDR3 DNA sequence: TGTGCCAGCAGCGTAACAGGGGCAGTTGGGCAGCCCCAGCATTTT. The chain uses TRBV9 and TRBJ1-5; 7 bases line up with TRBD1. V trimming: 1 base; J trimming: 7 bases; junction bases outside the gene matches: 8. The V gene's germline CDR1 is SGDLS and CDR2 YYNGEE. The CDR3 is 15 residues long.

V is TRBV6-6 and J is TRBJ2-1; 7 positions match TRBD1. Trimming took 4 bases from V and 7 from J; bases not matched to a gene: 4. Germline values: CDR1 MNHNY, CDR2 SVGAGI (reference sequence). The CDR3 contains 13 residues. The CDR3 DNA follows: TGTGCCAGCAGTTCCACAGGGGAGAATGAGCAGTTCTTC. Translation gives CASSSTGENEQFF.

The rearrangement links TRBV5-1 to TRBJ2-1; the D gene is possibly TRBD2 (6 bases). Germline lookup yields CDR1 SGHRS and CDR2 YFSETQ. The V gene lost 0 bases and the J gene lost 3 bases, with 7 bases spanning the gap. The CDR3 sequence is 14 residues long. The CDR3 region has the DNA TGCGCCAGCAGCTTGGCGGGGGACTACAATGAGCAGTTCTTC. Its translation is CASSLAGDYNEQFF.

V usage is TRBV7-3 and J usage is TRBJ2-1, with a possible D match to TRBD2 (7 bases). The CDR3 has 15 amino acids. V was cut by 4 bases and J by 7 bases, with 17 bases left in between. Germline V gene lookup returns CDR1 SGHTA and CDR2 FQGTGA. CDR3 nucleotide sequence: TGTGCCAGCAGCTCCGCCTCGGGGAGGGGGAATGAGCAGTTCTTC. Translation gives CASSSASGRGNEQFF.

The rearrangement links TRBV5-4 to TRBJ1-5, with D perhaps matching TRBD1 (6 bases). Germline CDR1 reads SGHNT; CDR2 reads YYREEE (reference sequence). The V gene lost 4 bases and the J gene lost 3 bases, with 8 bases spanning the gap. The CDR3 covers 13 residues. In nucleotides, the CDR3 is TGTGCCAGCAGCCGGGACAACAATCAGCCCCAGCATTTT. Protein sequence: CASSRDNNQPQHF.

In nucleotides, the CDR3 is TGTGCCAGCCAGGGTGATAGCGGGACACACGAGCAGTACGTC. Amino acids: CASQGDSGTHEQYV. The chain couples TRBV21-1 to TRBJ2-7; the table names TRBD2, a call not compared with the DNA. TRBV21-1 is described as a pseudogene. The CDR3 has 14 amino acids.

The rearrangement links TRBV30 to TRBJ2-5; possibly TRBD2 for D (6 bases). The germline gives CDR1 GTSNPN, CDR2 SVGIG (reference sequence). The V end lost 6 bases, the J end lost 1 base, and 15 bases lay between the germline ends. This CDR3 has 14 residues. The CDR3 here is CACSQPGVQETQYF. Here the CDR3 DNA reads TGTGCCTGCAGCCAGCCGGGAGTCCAAGAGACCCAGTACTTC.

The rearrangement uses TRBV28 and TRBJ2-7, with 10 bases matching TRBD2. Germline CDR1 reads MDHEN; CDR2 reads SYDVKM. V lost 3 bases to trimming and J lost 6 bases; unmatched junction nucleotides: 8. This CDR3 contains 15 residues. The CDR3 loop is CASSLGLAKAGEQYV. The CDR3, as DNA: TGTGCCAGCAGTTTGGGACTAGCGAAAGCAGGCGAGCAGTACGTC.

The CDR3 here is CASSYTGFGNTIYF. The CDR3 DNA reads as TGTGCCAGCAGTTATACAGGGTTTGGAAACACCATATATTTT. The genes are TRBV28 and TRBJ1-3, with D perhaps TRBD1 (6 bases). V lost 4 bases, J lost 3 bases, and 10 bases lay in between. Germline CDR1 reads MDHEN; CDR2 reads SYDVKM. This CDR3 is 14 amino acids long.

The V and J genes are TRBV7-9 and TRBJ1-1; 10 bases are a match to TRBD1. Germline V gene sequence: CDR1 SEHNR, CDR2 FQNEAQ (reference sequence). The CDR3 consists of 16 residues. V gave up 0 bases and J gave up 11 bases; unmatched junction bases: 12. The CDR3: CASSLARQGAIQRAFF. The CDR3 region has the DNA TGTGCCAGCAGCTTAGCGAGACAGGGGGCCATTCAGCGGGCTTTCTTT.